The T cell receptor beta chain under discussion was sequenced for a study of T-cell memory formation after mild COVID-19. Study summary: Clusters were largely donor specific.

The CDR3 extends over 19 amino acids. With V trimmed by 5 bases and J by 0 bases, 19 bases remained unmatched. From germline, CDR1 is DFQATT and CDR2 SNEGSKA (reference sequence). Constant-segment-primed 5'RACE gave TCR alpha and TCR beta cDNA libraries with sample barcodes and UMIs. TCRdb re-called the 5' RACE reads through MiXCR, storing one row per CDR3 protein. This sample has approximately 410,000 distinct CDR3 sequences, with 20% to 30% found just once. The table lists this clonotype with a few counts. The antigen is not known. Broader study findings: Pre-infection memory showed some responding clones, and this suggested that cross-reactive memory joined. Among CD4+ contracting clones, most were CM and EM, and CD8+ ones EMRA.

This TCR was recovered from an adult woman who had mild COVID-19 (a few samples of this study predate the infection). Cell type and time point are not known. The rearrangement links TRBV20-1 to TRBJ2-7, with 10 bases identical to TRBD2. Input material: PBMCs or a T cell subset sorted from them (not recorded which). CDR3 region: CSALPRLGSGRTRSYEQYF. In DNA form, the CDR3 reads TGCAGTGCTCTCCCCCGGTTAGGTAGCGGGAGGACTCGCTCCTACGAGCAGTACTTC.